These 15 T cell receptor beta chains share one sample of origin, sequenced in a study of T cells in Graves' hyperthyroidism and ophthalmopathy. Amplification of TCR beta CDR3 regions was performed using RNA transcripts as template. Carried out on the TCR CDR3, a first-round RT-PCR used the HTBI primer set. MiXCR was run by TCRdb on the multiplex PCR reads, yielding one entry per CDR3 protein. The profile covers 550,000 to 600,000 distinct CDR3 sequences, with approximately 14% appearing a single time and roughly 6.9% taken by the ten largest. Sequencing used blood. Source of these receptors: a woman aged 18-29 years with Graves' ophthalmopathy.

This clonotype has only one observation. The J gene is TRBJ2-6, the V gene TRBV30; unclear D gene. Looked up from germline, CDR1 is GTSNPN and CDR2 is SVGIG (reference sequence). The CDR3 length is 14 residues. V shed 3 bases and J shed 2 bases, with 8 bases lying between them. CDR3 DNA sequence: TGTGCCTGGAGCCCTAAGGCTGGGGCCAACGTCCTGACTTTC. Its translation: CAWSPKAGANVLTF.

In its sample, this clonotype was seen many times. The chain is built from TRBV7-8 and TRBJ2-7; D might be TRBD1 or TRBD2, each matching 5 bases. The CDR3 is made up of 14 amino acids. Germline loops: CDR1 SGHVS, CDR2 FQNEAQ. V shed 2 bases and J shed 4 bases, with 12 bases lying between them. The CDR3 sequence is CASSLLGEGYEQYF. In nucleotides, the CDR3 is TGTGCCAGCAGCTTACTCGGAGAGGGGTACGAGCAGTACTTC.

This clonotype was picked up many times. This rearrangement joins TRBV11-2 to TRBJ2-3; D remains ambiguous. V was shortened by 8 bases and J by 1 base, with 7 bases between the two germline ends. In germline, CDR1 is SGHAT, CDR2 FQNNGV. CDR3 length equals 12 residues. The CDR3 loop is CASSDGTDTQYF. The CDR3 DNA reads as TGTGCCAGCTCCGATGGCACAGATACGCAGTATTTT.

The table lists this clonotype with many counts. The chain is built from TRBV7-9 and TRBJ1-1, with 10 positions matching TRBD1. This CDR3 is 15 amino acids long. Germline V lookup: CDR1 SEHNR, CDR2 FQNEAQ (reference sequence). V shed 5 bases and J 3 bases; nucleotides not matched to a gene: 6. The DNA for the CDR3 is TGTGCCAGCAGCCTCTCAGGGACAGGGGACACTGAAGCTTTCTTT. It is translated as CASSLSGTGDTEAFF.

The sample holds a few counts of this clonotype. Germline and junction disagree at one end, which may indicate a read error. The CDR3 spells CASSRGDTHPRRGNEQFF. CDR3 coding DNA: TGTGCTAGCAGCCGAGGGGACACCCATCCGAGGCGGGGCAATGAGCAGTTCTTC. The V gene is TRBV7-7, the J gene TRBJ2-1, with D perhaps matching TRBD1 or TRBD2 (6 bases each). Germline V gene data show CDR1 as SSHAT and CDR2 as FNYEAQ (reference sequence). CDR3 size: 18 residues.

This clonotype was recorded a few times. The chain links TRBV7-9 to TRBJ1-4; no definite D call. V dropped 2 bases and J dropped 2 bases, with 6 bases sitting between them. The length of the CDR3 is 14 residues. Germline loops: CDR1 SEHNR, CDR2 FQNEAQ (reference sequence). This chain's CDR3 is CASSLYSTNEKLFF. In DNA, the CDR3 is TGTGCCAGCAGCTTATACAGCACTAATGAAAAACTGTTTTTT.

This clonotype was detected ten times or more. The rearrangement uses TRBV9 and TRBJ2-7, with D possibly matching TRBD1 (6 bases). Germline V gives CDR1 SGDLS, CDR2 YYNGEE. Deletions cut 4 bases from V and 1 base from J, with 21 bases between. This CDR3 contains 17 residues. DNA for the CDR3: TGTGCCAGCAGCCCGACAGCGGCAGGGGTTCGATCCTACGAGCAGTACTTC. Encoded protein: CASSPTAAGVRSYEQYF.

Only a few counts were recorded for this clonotype. The chain uses TRBV30 and TRBJ2-7, with 8 nucleotides matching TRBD1. CDR3 length: 13 amino acids. The ends lost 0 bases at V and 6 bases at J; junction bases unmatched: 4. Germline CDR1 GTSNPN, CDR2 SVGIG (reference sequence). The CDR3 here is CAWSVTGASEQYF. The CDR3, as DNA: TGTGCCTGGAGTGTGACAGGGGCGAGCGAGCAGTACTTC.

In its sample, this clonotype was seen a few times. The chain couples TRBV30 to TRBJ2-5; 9 bases are shared with TRBD1. Germline CDR1 GTSNPN, CDR2 SVGIG (reference sequence). The V gene end was trimmed by 0 bases and the J gene end by 5 bases; junction bases not matched to a gene: 1. The CDR3 is 13 residues long. CDR3 amino acids: CAWSVDRGETQYF. In DNA, the CDR3 is TGTGCCTGGAGTGTCGACAGGGGGGAGACCCAGTACTTC. The full variable domain, its missing parts supplied by reference TRBV30 and TRBJ2-5, is SQTIHQWPATLVQPVGSPLSLECTVEGTSNPNLYWYRQAAGRGLQLLFYSVGIGQISSEVPQNLSASRPQDRQFILSSKKLLLSDSGFYLCAWSVDRGETQYFGPGTRLLVL.

Points on this clonotype: One junction end disagrees with the germline gene, perhaps due to a read error. The chain employs TRBV20-1 and TRBJ2-5; 14 positions match TRBD2. The germline gives CDR1 DFQATT, CDR2 SNEGSKA (reference sequence). The CDR3 is 15 amino acids. CDR3 bases: TGCAGTGCTAGAGATTCGTCGAGGACTAGCGGGAGGTTAAACTTC. Translation gives CSARDSSRTSGRLNF.

This clonotype was recorded many times. The CDR3 loop is CASSQGNPGDTQYF. The CDR3 DNA reads as TGTGCCAGCAGCCAAGGGAACCCGGGAGATACGCAGTATTTT. This chain links TRBV3-1 with TRBJ2-3; D gene unclear. The ends were cut back, 1 base at V and 5 bases at J, with 10 bases in the middle. In germline, CDR1 is LGHDT, CDR2 YNNKEL (reference sequence). This CDR3 has 14 amino acids.

This clonotype was recorded many times. V is TRBV18 and J is TRBJ1-1; D ambiguous. V was trimmed by 3 bases and J by 0 bases, leaving 11 bases between them. CDR1 is KGHSH and CDR2 is LQKENI in the germline V gene. CDR3 size: 15 residues. CDR3 bases: TGTGCCAGCTCACCTGTTTTGGGAATGAACACTGAAGCTTTCTTT. The encoded protein is CASSPVLGMNTEAFF.

Concerning this clonotype itself: A much larger clone differs from this one at a single base, so this may be a read error. V is TRBV29-1 and J is TRBJ2-3; 7 bases map to TRBD2. This CDR3 region has 13 residues. Germline V gene data show CDR1 as SQVTM and CDR2 as ANQGSEA. In nucleotides, the CDR3 is TGCAGCGTTGATTCGACTAGCCAGGATATGCAGTATTTT. Amino acids: CSVDSTSQDMQYF.

There are many counts of this clonotype. J is TRBJ1-3 and V is TRBV18; D unclear. CDR1 and CDR2 from the germline V gene are KGHSH and LQKENI. V lost 5 bases and J lost 0, with 11 bases in between. The CDR3 has 15 amino acids. The CDR3 region is CASSTRAVSGNTIYF. The CDR3 DNA reads as TGTGCCAGCTCAACTAGAGCGGTCTCTGGAAACACCATATATTTT. The full variable domain, its missing parts supplied by reference TRBV18 and TRBJ1-3, is NAGVMQNPRHLVRRRGQEARLRCSPMKGHSHVYWYRQLPEEGLKFMVYLQKENIIDESGMPKERFSAEFPKEGPSILRIQQVVRGDSAAYFCASSTRAVSGNTIYFGEGSWLTVV.

This clonotype was recorded at least ten times. V is TRBV7-2 and J is TRBJ2-3; D gene unclear. CDR3 length equals 16 residues. V was pared by 0 bases and J by 1 base, with 11 bases between. Germline V gives CDR1 SGHTA, CDR2 FQGNSA. The CDR3 region is CASSLAAIIRTDTQYF. CDR3 DNA sequence: TGTGCCAGCAGCTTAGCGGCTATCATACGCACAGATACGCAGTATTTT.